This TCR beta chain was obtained from a study of T-cell memory formation after mild COVID-19. Looking at the study overall: In these data, TCR clusters were largely donor specific.

In TCRdb, the 5' RACE reads were re-called with MiXCR into one record per CDR3 protein. The sample holds about 430,000 distinct CDR3 sequences, 20% to 25% seen once. This CDR3 has 11 amino acids. Germline V gene data show CDR1 as SNHLY and CDR2 as FYNNEI. V dropped 11 bases and J dropped 5; count of bases not matched to a gene: 3. The V gene is TRBV2, the J gene TRBJ1-2; 9 nucleotides agree with TRBD1. The sequence was collected from an adult woman who had mild COVID-19 (a few samples of this study predate the infection). Cell type and time point are not known. Sequencing was performed on PBMCs or a T cell subset sorted from them (not recorded which). CDR3 sequence: CAEQGAYGYTF. For the CDR3, the DNA is TGTGCCGAACAGGGGGCATATGGCTACACCTTC.